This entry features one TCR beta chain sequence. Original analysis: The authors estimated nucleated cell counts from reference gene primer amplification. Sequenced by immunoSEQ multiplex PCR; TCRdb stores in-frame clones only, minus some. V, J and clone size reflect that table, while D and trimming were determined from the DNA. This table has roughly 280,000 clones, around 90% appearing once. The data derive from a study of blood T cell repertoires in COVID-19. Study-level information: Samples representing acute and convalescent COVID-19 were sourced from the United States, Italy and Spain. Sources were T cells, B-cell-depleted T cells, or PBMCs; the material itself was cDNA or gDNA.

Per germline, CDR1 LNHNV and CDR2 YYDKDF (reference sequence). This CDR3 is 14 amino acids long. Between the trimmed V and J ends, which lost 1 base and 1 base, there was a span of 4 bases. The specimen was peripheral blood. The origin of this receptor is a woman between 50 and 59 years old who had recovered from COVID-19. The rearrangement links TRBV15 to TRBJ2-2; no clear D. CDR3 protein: CATSRGQNTGELFF. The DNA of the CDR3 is TGTGCCACCAGCAGAGGACAGAACACCGGGGAGCTGTTTTTT.